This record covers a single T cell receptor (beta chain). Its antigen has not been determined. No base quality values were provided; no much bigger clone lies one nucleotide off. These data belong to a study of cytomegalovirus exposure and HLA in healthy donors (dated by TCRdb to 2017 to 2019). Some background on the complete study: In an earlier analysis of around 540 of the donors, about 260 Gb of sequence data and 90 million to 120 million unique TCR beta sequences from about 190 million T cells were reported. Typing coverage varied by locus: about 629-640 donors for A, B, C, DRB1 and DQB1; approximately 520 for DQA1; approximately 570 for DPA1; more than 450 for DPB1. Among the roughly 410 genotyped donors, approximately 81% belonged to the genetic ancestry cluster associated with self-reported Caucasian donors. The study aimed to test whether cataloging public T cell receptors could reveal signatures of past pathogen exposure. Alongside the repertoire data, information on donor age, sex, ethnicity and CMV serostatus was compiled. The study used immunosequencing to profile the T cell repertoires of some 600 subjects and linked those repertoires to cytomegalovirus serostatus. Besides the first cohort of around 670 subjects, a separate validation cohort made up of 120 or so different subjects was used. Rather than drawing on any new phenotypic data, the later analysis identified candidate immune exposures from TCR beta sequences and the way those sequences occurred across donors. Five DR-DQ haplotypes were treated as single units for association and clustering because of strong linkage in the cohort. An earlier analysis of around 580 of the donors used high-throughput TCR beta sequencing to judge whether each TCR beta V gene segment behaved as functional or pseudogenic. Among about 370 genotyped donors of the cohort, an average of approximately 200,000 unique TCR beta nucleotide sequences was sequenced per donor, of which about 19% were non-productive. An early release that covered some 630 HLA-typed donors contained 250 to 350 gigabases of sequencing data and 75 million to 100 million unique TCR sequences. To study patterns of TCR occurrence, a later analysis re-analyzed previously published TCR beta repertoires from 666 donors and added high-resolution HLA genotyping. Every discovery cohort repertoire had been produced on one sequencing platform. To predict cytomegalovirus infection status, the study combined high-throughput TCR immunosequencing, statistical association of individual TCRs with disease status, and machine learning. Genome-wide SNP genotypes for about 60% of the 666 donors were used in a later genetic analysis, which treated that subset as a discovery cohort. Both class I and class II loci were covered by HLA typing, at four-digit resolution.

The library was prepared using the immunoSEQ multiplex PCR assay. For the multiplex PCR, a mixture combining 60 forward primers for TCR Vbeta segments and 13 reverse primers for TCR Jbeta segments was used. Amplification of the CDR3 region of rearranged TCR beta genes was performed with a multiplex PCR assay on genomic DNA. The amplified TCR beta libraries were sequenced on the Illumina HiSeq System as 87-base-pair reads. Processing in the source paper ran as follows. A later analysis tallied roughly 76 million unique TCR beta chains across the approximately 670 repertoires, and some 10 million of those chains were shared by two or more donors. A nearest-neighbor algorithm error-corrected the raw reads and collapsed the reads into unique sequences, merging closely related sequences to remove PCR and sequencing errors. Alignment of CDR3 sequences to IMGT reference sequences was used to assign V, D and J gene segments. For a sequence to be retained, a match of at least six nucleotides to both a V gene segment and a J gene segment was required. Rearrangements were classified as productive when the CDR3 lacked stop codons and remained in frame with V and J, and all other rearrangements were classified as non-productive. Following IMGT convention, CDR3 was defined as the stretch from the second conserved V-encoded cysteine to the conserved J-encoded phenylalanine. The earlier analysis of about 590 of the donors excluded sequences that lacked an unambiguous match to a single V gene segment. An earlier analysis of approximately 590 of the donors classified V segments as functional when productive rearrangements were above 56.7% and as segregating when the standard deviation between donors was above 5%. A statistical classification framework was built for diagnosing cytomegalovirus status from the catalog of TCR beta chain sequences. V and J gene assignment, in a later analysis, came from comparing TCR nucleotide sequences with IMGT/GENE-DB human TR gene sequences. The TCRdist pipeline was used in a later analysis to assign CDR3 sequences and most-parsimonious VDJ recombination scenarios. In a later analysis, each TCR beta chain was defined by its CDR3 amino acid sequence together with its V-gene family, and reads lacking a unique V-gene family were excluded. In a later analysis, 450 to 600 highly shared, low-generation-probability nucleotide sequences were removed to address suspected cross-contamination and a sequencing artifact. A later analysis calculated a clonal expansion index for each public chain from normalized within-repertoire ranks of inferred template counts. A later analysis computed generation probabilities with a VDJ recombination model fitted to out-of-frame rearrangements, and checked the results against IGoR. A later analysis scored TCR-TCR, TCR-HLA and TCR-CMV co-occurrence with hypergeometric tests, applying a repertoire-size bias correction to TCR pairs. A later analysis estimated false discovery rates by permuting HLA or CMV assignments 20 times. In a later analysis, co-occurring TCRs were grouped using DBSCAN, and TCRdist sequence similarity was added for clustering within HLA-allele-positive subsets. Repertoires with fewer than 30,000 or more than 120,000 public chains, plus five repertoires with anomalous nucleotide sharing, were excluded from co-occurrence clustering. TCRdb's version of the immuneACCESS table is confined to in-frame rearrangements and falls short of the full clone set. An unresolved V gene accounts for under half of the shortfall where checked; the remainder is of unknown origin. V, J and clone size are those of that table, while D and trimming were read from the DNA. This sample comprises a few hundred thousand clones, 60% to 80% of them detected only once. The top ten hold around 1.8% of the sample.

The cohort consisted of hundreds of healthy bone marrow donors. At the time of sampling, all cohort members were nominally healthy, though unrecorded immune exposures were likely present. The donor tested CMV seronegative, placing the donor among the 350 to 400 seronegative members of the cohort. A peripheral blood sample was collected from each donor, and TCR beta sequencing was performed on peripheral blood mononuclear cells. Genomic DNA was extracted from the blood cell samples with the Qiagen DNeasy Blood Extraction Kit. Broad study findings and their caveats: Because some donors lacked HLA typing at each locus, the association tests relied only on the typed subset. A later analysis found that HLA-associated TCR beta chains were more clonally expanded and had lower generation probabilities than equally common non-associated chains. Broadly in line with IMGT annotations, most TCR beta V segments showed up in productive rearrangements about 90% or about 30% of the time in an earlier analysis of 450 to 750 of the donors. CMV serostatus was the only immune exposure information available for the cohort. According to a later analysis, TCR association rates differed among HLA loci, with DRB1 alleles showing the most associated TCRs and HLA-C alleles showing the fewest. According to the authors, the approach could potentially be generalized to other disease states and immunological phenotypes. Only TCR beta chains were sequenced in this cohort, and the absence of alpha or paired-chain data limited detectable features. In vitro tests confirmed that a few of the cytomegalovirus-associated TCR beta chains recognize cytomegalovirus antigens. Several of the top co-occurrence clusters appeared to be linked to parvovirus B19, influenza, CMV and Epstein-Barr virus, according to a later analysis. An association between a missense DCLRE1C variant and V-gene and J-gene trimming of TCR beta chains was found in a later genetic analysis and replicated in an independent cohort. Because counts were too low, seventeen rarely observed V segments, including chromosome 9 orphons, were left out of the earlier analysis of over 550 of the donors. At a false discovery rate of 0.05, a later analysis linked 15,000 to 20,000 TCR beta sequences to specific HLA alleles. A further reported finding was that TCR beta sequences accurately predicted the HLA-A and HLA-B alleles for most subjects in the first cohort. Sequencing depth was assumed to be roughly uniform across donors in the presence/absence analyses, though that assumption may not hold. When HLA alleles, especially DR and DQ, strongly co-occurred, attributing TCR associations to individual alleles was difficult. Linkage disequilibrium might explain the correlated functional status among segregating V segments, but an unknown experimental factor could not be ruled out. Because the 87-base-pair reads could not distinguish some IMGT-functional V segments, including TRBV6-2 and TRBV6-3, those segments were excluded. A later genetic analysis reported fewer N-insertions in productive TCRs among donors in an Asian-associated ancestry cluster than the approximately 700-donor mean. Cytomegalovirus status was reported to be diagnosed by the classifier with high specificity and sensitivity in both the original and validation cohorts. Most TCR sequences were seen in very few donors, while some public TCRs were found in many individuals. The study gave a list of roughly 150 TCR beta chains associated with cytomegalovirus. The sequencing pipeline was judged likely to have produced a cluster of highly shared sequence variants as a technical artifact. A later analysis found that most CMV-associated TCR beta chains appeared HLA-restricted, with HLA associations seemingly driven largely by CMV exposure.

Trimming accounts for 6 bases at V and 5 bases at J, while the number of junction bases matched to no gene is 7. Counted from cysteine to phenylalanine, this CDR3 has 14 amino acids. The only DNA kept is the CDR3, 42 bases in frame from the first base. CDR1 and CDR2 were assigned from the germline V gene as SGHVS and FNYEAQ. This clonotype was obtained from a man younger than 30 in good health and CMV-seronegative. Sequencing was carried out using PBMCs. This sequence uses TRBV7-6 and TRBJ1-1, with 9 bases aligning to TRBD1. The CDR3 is CASRDRGVTTEAFF. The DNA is TGTGCCAGCAGAGACAGGGGGGTCACGACTGAAGCTTTCTTT. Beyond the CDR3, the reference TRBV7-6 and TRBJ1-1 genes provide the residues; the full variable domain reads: GAGVSQSPRYKVTKRGQDVALRCDPISGHVSLYWYRQALGQGPEFLTYFNYEAQQDKSGLPNDRFSAERPEGSISTLTIQRTEQRDSAMYRCASRDRGVTTEAFFGQGTRLTVV.